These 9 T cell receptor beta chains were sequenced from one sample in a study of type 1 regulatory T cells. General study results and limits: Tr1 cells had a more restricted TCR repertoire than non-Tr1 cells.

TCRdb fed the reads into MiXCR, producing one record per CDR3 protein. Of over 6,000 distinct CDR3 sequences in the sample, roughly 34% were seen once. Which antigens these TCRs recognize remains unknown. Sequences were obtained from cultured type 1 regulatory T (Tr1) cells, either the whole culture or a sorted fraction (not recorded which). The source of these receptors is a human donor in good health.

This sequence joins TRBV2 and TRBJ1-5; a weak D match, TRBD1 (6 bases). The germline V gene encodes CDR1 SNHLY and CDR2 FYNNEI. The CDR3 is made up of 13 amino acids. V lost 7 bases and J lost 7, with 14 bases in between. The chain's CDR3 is CASIRNRDQPQHF. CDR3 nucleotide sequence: TGTGCCAGCATACGGAACAGGGACCAGCCCCAGCATTTT.

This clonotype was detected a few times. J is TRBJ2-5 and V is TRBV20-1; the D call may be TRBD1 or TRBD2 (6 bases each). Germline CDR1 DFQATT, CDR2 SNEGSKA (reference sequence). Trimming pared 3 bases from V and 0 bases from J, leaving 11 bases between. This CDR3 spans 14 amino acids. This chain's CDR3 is CSARIGGYQETQYF. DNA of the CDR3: TGCAGTGCTAGGATAGGGGGGTACCAAGAGACCCAGTACTTC.

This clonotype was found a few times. The CDR3 DNA is TGTGCCAGCAGGACAGGGGGCAGGGCTGAAGCTTTCTTT. Amino acid sequence: CASRTGGRAEAFF. The V gene is TRBV27, the J gene TRBJ1-1; 10 bases match TRBD1. V lost 6 bases, J lost 6 bases, and 4 bases stayed unmatched. This CDR3 comprises 13 residues. Germline lookup yields CDR1 MNHEY and CDR2 SMNVEV (reference sequence).

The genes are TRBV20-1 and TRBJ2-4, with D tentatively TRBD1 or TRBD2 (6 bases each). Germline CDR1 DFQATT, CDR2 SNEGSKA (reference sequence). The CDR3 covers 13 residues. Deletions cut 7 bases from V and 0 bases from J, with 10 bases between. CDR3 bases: TGCAGTGTGGGGGGCCTAGCCAAAAACATTCAGTACTTC. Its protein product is CSVGGLAKNIQYF.

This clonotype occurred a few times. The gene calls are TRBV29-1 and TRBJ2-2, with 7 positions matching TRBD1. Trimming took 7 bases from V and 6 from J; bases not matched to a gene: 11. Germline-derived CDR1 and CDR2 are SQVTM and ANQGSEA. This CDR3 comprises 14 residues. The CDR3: CSATGVVGPGELFF. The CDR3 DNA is TGCAGCGCCACAGGGGTGGTGGGTCCCGGGGAGCTGTTTTTT.

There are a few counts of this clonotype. CDR3 nucleotide sequence: TGTGCCAGCACTACGGGGGGAAGTAACTATGGCTACACCTTC. Protein: CASTTGGSNYGYTF. The V gene is TRBV6-6, the J gene TRBJ1-2; D may be TRBD1 (5 bases). V lost 7 bases, J lost 1 base, and 13 bases lay in between. The germline gives CDR1 MNHNY, CDR2 SVGAGI (reference sequence). The CDR3 sequence is 14 residues long.

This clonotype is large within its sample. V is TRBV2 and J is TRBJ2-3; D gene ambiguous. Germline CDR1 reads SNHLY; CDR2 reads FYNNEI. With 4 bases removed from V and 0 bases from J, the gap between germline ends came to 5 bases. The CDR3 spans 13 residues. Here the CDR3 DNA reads TGTGCCAGCAGTGCGGTCAGCACAGATACGCAGTATTTT. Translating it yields CASSAVSTDTQYF.

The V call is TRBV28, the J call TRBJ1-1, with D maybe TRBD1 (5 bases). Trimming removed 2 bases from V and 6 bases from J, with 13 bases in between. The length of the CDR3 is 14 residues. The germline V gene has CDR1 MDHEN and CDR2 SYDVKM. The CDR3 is CASSLEVREAEAFF. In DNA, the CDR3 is TGTGCCAGCAGTTTAGAGGTCAGGGAGGCTGAAGCTTTCTTT.

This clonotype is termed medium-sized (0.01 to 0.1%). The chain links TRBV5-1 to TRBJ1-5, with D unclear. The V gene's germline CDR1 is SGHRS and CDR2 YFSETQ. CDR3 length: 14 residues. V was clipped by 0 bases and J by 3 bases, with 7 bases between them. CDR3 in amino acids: CASSLGGNNQPQHF. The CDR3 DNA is TGCGCCAGCAGCTTGGGGGGAAACAATCAGCCCCAGCATTTT.